A selection of T cell receptor beta chains follows, all from one sample in a study of blood T cell repertoires in COVID-19. The protocol was immunoSEQ multiplex PCR, while the TCRdb copy is restricted to in-frame clones and leaves out a portion. This repertoire shows about 320,000 clones, roughly nine tenths found once; its top ten account for 4.5% to 6.5%. The material sequenced was PBMCs or T cells enriched from blood (not recorded which). These receptors came from a man in his 60s who had recovered from COVID-19. Both conserved end residues are trimmed from each CDR3. The order of the fields is V gene, J gene, CDR3 protein.

v_call: TRBV19; j_call: TRBJ2-3; cdr3_aa: ASSLLAGITDTQY
v_call: TRBV6-1; j_call: TRBJ1-5; cdr3_aa: ASSEGQPHSNQPQH
v_call: TRBV18; j_call: TRBJ2-1; cdr3_aa: ASSRLAEAGEQF
v_call: TRBV7-9; j_call: TRBJ2-1; cdr3_aa: ASSLRLASPNEQF
v_call: TRBV5-1; j_call: TRBJ1-2; cdr3_aa: ASSFQINYGYT
v_call: TRBV3-1/TRBV3-2; j_call: TRBJ1-2; cdr3_aa: ASSLLTGNYGYT
v_call: TRBV5-1; j_call: TRBJ2-1; cdr3_aa: ASSLIASGSSQF
v_call: TRBV11-2; j_call: TRBJ2-1; cdr3_aa: ASSLTPGLAYNEQF
v_call: TRBV19; j_call: TRBJ1-1; cdr3_aa: ASSLRTGKVEAF
v_call: TRBV3-1/TRBV3-2; j_call: TRBJ2-1; cdr3_aa: ASSQDPSEQF
v_call: TRBV19; j_call: TRBJ1-5; cdr3_aa: ASSVRQGAQQPQH
v_call: TRBV18; j_call: TRBJ2-5; cdr3_aa: ASSPARGRETQY
v_call: TRBV28; j_call: TRBJ2-3; cdr3_aa: ASSRDNPDTQY
v_call: TRBV6-5; j_call: TRBJ2-2; cdr3_aa: ASKGGENTGELF
v_call: TRBV6-5; j_call: TRBJ2-7; cdr3_aa: ASSHRDRYSYEQY
v_call: TRBV28; j_call: TRBJ2-2; cdr3_aa: ASTRGLAANTGELF
v_call: TRBV3-1/TRBV3-2; j_call: TRBJ2-5; cdr3_aa: ASSLLAQETQY
v_call: TRBV7-3; j_call: TRBJ1-5; cdr3_aa: ASSPLGGQPQH
v_call: TRBV5-4; j_call: TRBJ1-5; cdr3_aa: ASSRKGTGGKQPQH
v_call: TRBV27; j_call: TRBJ2-2; cdr3_aa: ASSFLGSTGELF
v_call: TRBV3-1/TRBV3-2; j_call: TRBJ1-1; cdr3_aa: ASSGTGRNTEAF
v_call: TRBV5-1; j_call: TRBJ2-7; cdr3_aa: ASSLDPSGYEQY
v_call: TRBV24-1; j_call: TRBJ2-5; cdr3_aa: ATSDRLAGETQY
v_call: TRBV5-1; j_call: TRBJ1-4; cdr3_aa: ASSSSTGGEEKLF
v_call: TRBV28; j_call: TRBJ2-1; cdr3_aa: ASYAGLAGAHEQF
v_call: TRBV11-2; j_call: TRBJ1-5; cdr3_aa: ASSRLGGASNQPQH
v_call: TRBV5-4; j_call: TRBJ2-2; cdr3_aa: ASSLGAENIGELF
v_call: TRBV7-9; j_call: TRBJ1-1; cdr3_aa: ASSLEDTEAF
v_call: TRBV6-2/TRBV6-3; j_call: TRBJ1-2; cdr3_aa: ASSYLTPGGDGYT
v_call: TRBV7-2; j_call: TRBJ2-7; cdr3_aa: ASSLGAGGPPYEQY
v_call: TRBV12-3/TRBV12-4; j_call: TRBJ1-2; cdr3_aa: ASSPTGGYGYT
v_call: TRBV28; j_call: TRBJ1-5; cdr3_aa: ASSLTDQPQH
v_call: TRBV5-3; j_call: TRBJ2-7; cdr3_aa: ARSPHRTSGRGEQY
v_call: TRBV23-1; j_call: TRBJ2-5; cdr3_aa: ASSQSLAESCHQETQY
v_call: TRBV18; j_call: TRBJ2-7; cdr3_aa: ASSRTGTGSYEQY
v_call: TRBV28; j_call: TRBJ2-1; cdr3_aa: ASSFTINEQF
v_call: TRBV19; j_call: TRBJ2-5; cdr3_aa: ASNRGGGDQETQY
v_call: TRBV5-1; j_call: TRBJ1-1; cdr3_aa: ASSLDLGIAEAF
v_call: TRBV7-3; j_call: TRBJ1-1; cdr3_aa: ASSPSGRMNTEAF
v_call: TRBV18; j_call: TRBJ2-3; cdr3_aa: ASSPVTSVGTDTQY
v_call: TRBV25-1; j_call: TRBJ2-2; cdr3_aa: ASSDYITGELF
v_call: TRBV24-1; j_call: TRBJ1-2; cdr3_aa: ATSDPGGYGYT
v_call: TRBV7-9; j_call: TRBJ2-7; cdr3_aa: ASTDRESYEQY
v_call: TRBV10-3; j_call: TRBJ1-6; cdr3_aa: AISELGRVPQKDSPLH
v_call: TRBV19; j_call: TRBJ2-4; cdr3_aa: ASSPRRPGTRSGDIQY
v_call: TRBV11-2; j_call: TRBJ2-1; cdr3_aa: ASSWGGSSYNEQF